The 20 T cell receptor beta chains listed next were all sequenced from one sample in a study of tissue T cells after allogeneic stem cell transplantation. Stated time point: mouse harvest day 14 after allogeneic transplant. Tail vein injection delivered 10^7 T-cell-depleted bone marrow cells and 10^6 splenic CD5+ T cells. Sequenced by immunoSEQ multiplex PCR; TCRdb stores in-frame clones only, minus some. The sample lists some 3,000 clones, about 50% occurring once. The sequencing sample was made of gut tissue. All receptors derive from a female BALB/c mouse given C57BL/6 T cells with graft-versus-host disease after an allogeneic hematopoietic cell transplant.

In its sample, this clone is medium-sized. Gene names follow the mouse nomenclature. The read falls 1 residue short of the CDR3 end, and the missing part is taken from the germline J gene. The chain couples TRBV12-2 to TRBJ2-2; 10 bases align to TRBD2. With 6 bases clipped from V and 1 base from J, the junction kept 4 bases outside the gene matches. CDR3 length equals 15 residues. Germline V CDR1 and CDR2: SGHLS, HYDKME. CDR3 loop: CASLTGGGNTGQLYF. The DNA read from the CDR3 is TGTGCCAGCCTCACTGGGGGGGGAAACACCGGGCAGCTCTAC.

To note about this clone: The gene names given are mouse names. The CDR3 end falls 1 residue outside the read, so it is completed with the germline J gene. The rearrangement uses TRBV26 and TRBJ2-1; D is ambiguous. The CDR3 loop spans 12 amino acids. The germline gives CDR1 KGHPV, CDR2 FQNQEV (reference sequence). The V end lost 3 bases, the J end lost 7 bases, and 7 bases lay between the germline ends. CDR3 bases read: TGTGCCAGCAGTCTTGGTGGGGCTGAGCAGTTC. This codes for CASSLGGAEQF. The entire CDR3 protein reads CASSLGGAEQFF.

This clone occurred a few times. Each gene name is a mouse one. The read falls 1 residue short of the CDR3 end, and the missing part is taken from the germline J gene. J is TRBJ1-6 and V is TRBV26; D is uncertain. TRBJ1-6 is filed as an ORF, its function uncertain. The germline V gene has CDR1 KGHPV and CDR2 FQNQEV (reference sequence). CDR3 length equals 14 residues. V gave up 4 bases and J gave up 2 bases, with 6 bases separating them. The CDR3 bases that were read are TGTGCCAGCAGTCCAGACACCTATAATTCGCCCCTCTAC. It yields the protein CASSPDTYNSPLY. The whole CDR3 protein reads CASSPDTYNSPLYF.

As for this clone: Germline and genes here are mouse. The read ends 1 residue early relative to the CDR3; the germline J gene fills the gap. The chain joins TRBV12-1 to TRBJ2-5, with TRBD1 identical over 10 bases. J gave up 2 bases and V 4 bases, and 2 bases lay outside the gene matches. This CDR3 region has 14 residues. Germline assignment: CDR1 SGHSN and CDR2 HYEKVE. The CDR3 region is CASSRQGAQDTQYF. The CDR3 bases that were read are TGTGCCAGCTCCCGACAGGGGGCCCAAGACACCCAGTAC.

Note on this clone: Mouse names are used for the genes. With the read ending 1 residue before the CDR3 end, the germline J gene is used to fill in that end. The chain is built from TRBV26 and TRBJ1-1, with D perhaps matching TRBD1 (5 bases). The CDR3 contains 14 residues. Per the germline V gene, CDR1 is KGHPV and CDR2 is FQNQEV (reference sequence). Trimming left V 3 bases short and J 0 bases short, with 8 bases between. Partial CDR3 DNA: TGTGCCAGCAGTCTCGACAGTGCAAACACAGAAGTCTTC. Amino acids: CASSLDSANTEVF. The entire CDR3 protein reads CASSLDSANTEVFF.

This clone rates as medium-sized (0.01 to 0.1%). Mouse names are used for the genes. The read terminates 1 residue before the CDR3 end, so the remaining end is supplied by the germline J gene. The chain couples TRBV13-3 to TRBJ2-1; D may be TRBD1 (5 bases). V dropped 3 bases and J dropped 0 bases, with 7 bases sitting between them. The CDR3 is 14 amino acids. From germline, CDR1 is NNHDY and CDR2 SYVADS. CDR3 residues: CASSARVNYAEQFF. CDR3 bases read: TGTGCCAGCAGTGCCAGGGTTAACTATGCTGAGCAGTTC.

As to this clone: These gene names are mouse names. The read gets to within 1 residue of the CDR3 end, and the germline J gene fills in the rest. The chain joins TRBV26 to TRBJ2-2; 11 nucleotides agree with TRBD2. Germline CDR1 and CDR2: KGHPV and FQNQEV (reference sequence). Unmatched junction bases numbered 3, after V lost 3 bases and J lost 3 bases. CDR3 size: 16 residues. The part of the CDR3 DNA that was read is TGTGCCAGCAGTCTTCCGGGACTGGGGGACACCGGGCAGCTCTAC. Amino acid sequence: CASSLPGLGDTGQLY. The full-length CDR3 reads as CASSLPGLGDTGQLYF.

With respect to this clone: Mouse germline and gene names are used. This chain's CDR3 is CASSLSDWGTYEQYF. CDR3 DNA, as far as it was read: TGTGCCAGCAGTCTGTCGGACTGGGGGACCTATGAACAGTAC. The rearrangement uses TRBV24 and TRBJ2-7; the match to TRBD2 covers 10 bases. The read stops 1 residue short of the end of the CDR3; the missing end is completed from the germline J gene. The trim removed 1 base at V and 2 bases at J, leaving 2 bases unmatched. The V gene's germline CDR1 is KGHTA and CDR2 FRNEEI. The CDR3 consists of 15 residues.

This clone has a handful of counts. The listed genes are named as in mouse. The read finishes 1 residue shy of the CDR3 end, and the germline J gene is used to complete it. The V gene is TRBV3, the J gene TRBJ2-1; 10 nucleotides agree with TRBD2. Germline CDR1 SNHLY, CDR2 FYNGKV (reference sequence). J was trimmed by 2 bases and V by 0 bases; bases with no gene match: 4. The CDR3 totals 17 residues. The sequenced CDR3 bases are TGTGCCAGCAGCTTAGCCTGGGGGGGCGCTGACTATGCTGAGCAGTTC. As protein: CASSLAWGGADYAEQF. The CDR3, in full, reads CASSLAWGGADYAEQFF.

Regarding this clone: Germline and genes here are mouse. The read halts 1 residue ahead of the CDR3 end, with the missing end drawn from the germline J gene. This chain uses TRBV29 with TRBJ1-5; maybe TRBD1 (6 bases). Germline lookup yields CDR1 MSHET and CDR2 SYDVDS. V was cut by 2 bases and J by 6 bases, with 8 bases left in between. This CDR3 has 13 residues. The sequenced part of the CDR3 DNA is TGTGCTAGCAGTTTACGGGACATCCAGGCTCCGCTT. Translation: CASSLRDIQAPL. The full CDR3 reads CASSLRDIQAPLF.

For this clone: The gene symbols are mouse symbols. Read sequence stops 1 residue before the CDR3 end, and the germline J gene provides the missing end. The chain recombines TRBV13-2 with TRBJ2-5; 9 nucleotides match TRBD1. V was pared by 3 bases and J by 6 bases, with 5 bases of the junction left unmatched. Germline CDR1 reads NNHNN; CDR2 reads SYGAGS (reference sequence). The CDR3 is 14 residues long. The part of the CDR3 DNA that was read is TGTGCCAGCGGTGCGGGACAGGGTGGCGACACCCAGTAC. Translating gives CASGAGQGGDTQY. The CDR3 as a whole reads CASGAGQGGDTQYF.

Notes on this clone: Gene names are the mouse ones. The read is 1 residue too short to cover the CDR3 end, so that end is filled in from the germline J gene. The genes are TRBV23 and TRBJ2-3. CDR1 and CDR2 from the germline V gene are KGHTA and FQNQQP. CDR3 length: 15 amino acids. The part of the CDR3 DNA that was read is TGCTCCAGCAGTCCCCAGGGGGGGGGTGCAGAAACGCTGTAT. This sequence encodes CSSSPQGGGAETLY. The CDR3 in its entirety is CSSSPQGGGAETLYF.

This clone occurred a few times. Here the gene names and germline are mouse. From the germline J gene comes the end of the CDR3, since the read stops 1 residue before it. This chain uses TRBV3 with TRBJ1-4; no reliable D call. CDR3 length equals 13 residues. V lost 2 bases and J 5 bases, leaving 6 bases between the germline ends. Germline V CDR1 and CDR2: SNHLY, FYNGKV (reference sequence). The CDR3 here is CASSLRQNERLFF. The covered CDR3 bases are TGTGCCAGCAGCTTACGACAAAACGAAAGATTATTT.

The table lists this clone with a count of one. Gene and germline names: mouse. The CDR3 end falls 1 residue outside the read, so it is completed with the germline J gene. The rearrangement uses TRBV19 and TRBJ2-3; 8 bases map to TRBD1. Germline CDR1 FNHDT, CDR2 SITEND (reference sequence). With V trimmed by 1 base and J by 3 bases, 1 base remained unmatched. There are 14 residues in the CDR3. CDR3 amino acids: CASSIYRGAETLYF. The covered CDR3 bases are TGTGCCAGCAGTATATACAGGGGGGCAGAAACGCTGTAT.

This clone turned up a few times. Any gene name here is a mouse gene name. Read coverage stops 1 residue before the CDR3 terminus; the germline J gene supplies the remainder. The chain has TRBV29 and TRBJ1-3, with 7 positions matching TRBD1. The trim removed 5 bases at V and 0 bases at J, leaving 4 bases unmatched. Germline CDR1 is MSHET and CDR2 is SYDVDS. The CDR3 is 15 residues long. The DNA read from the CDR3 is TGTGCTAGCAGTACCAGGGGGGTTTCTGGAAATACGCTCTAT. It encodes CASSTRGVSGNTLY. The complete CDR3 protein is CASSTRGVSGNTLYF.

A word on this clone: These gene names are mouse names. The read terminates 1 residue before the CDR3 end, so the remaining end is supplied by the germline J gene. The V and J genes are TRBV3 and TRBJ2-4; no definite D call. The germline gives CDR1 SNHLY, CDR2 FYNGKV (reference sequence). CDR3 length: 12 amino acids. V lost 2 bases and J 2 bases, leaving 2 bases between the germline ends. Here the CDR3 reads CASSLYQNTLYF. The part of the CDR3 DNA that was read is TGTGCCAGCAGCTTATATCAAAACACCTTGTAC.

A word on this clone: The germline and genes are mouse ones. The sequenced part of the CDR3 DNA is TGTGCCAGCAGTCTGTATCTGGGGGAGAAAGACACCCAGTAC. Residues: CASSLYLGEKDTQY. The whole CDR3 region reads CASSLYLGEKDTQYF. The rearrangement links TRBV24 to TRBJ2-5, with 7 positions matching TRBD2. The CDR3 end falls 1 residue outside the read, so it is completed with the germline J gene. CDR1 and CDR2 from the germline V gene are KGHTA and FRNEEI. The CDR3 length is 15 residues. Losses at the gene ends were 0 bases for V and 4 bases for J; bases not matched to a gene: 4.

Regarding this clone: Any gene name here is a mouse gene name. The read gets to within 1 residue of the CDR3 end, and the germline J gene fills in the rest. The V gene is TRBV26, the J gene TRBJ2-7, with TRBD1 identical over 8 bases. The CDR3 has 14 residues. Trimming took 2 bases from V and 2 from J; bases not matched to a gene: 2. Germline assignment: CDR1 KGHPV and CDR2 FQNQEV (reference sequence). The CDR3 loop is CASSLGQGTYEQYF. CDR3 DNA (partial): TGTGCCAGCAGTCTGGGACAGGGAACCTATGAACAGTAC.

On this clone itself: The gene names here belong to mouse. The observed sequence ends 1 residue before the CDR3 terminus, with the missing tail filled in from the germline J gene. The chain links TRBV26 to TRBJ1-1; TRBD1 matches at 7 bases. Germline CDR1 reads KGHPV; CDR2 reads FQNQEV (reference sequence). Unmatched junction bases numbered 2, after V lost 6 bases and J lost 1 base. The CDR3 has 13 residues. CDR3 protein: CASSRDRNTEVFF. CDR3 bases read: TGTGCCAGCAGCCGGGACAGAAACACAGAAGTCTTC.

As regards this clone: Gene names follow the mouse nomenclature. Coverage ceases 1 residue before the CDR3 finishes, and the germline J gene fills in the end. The V and J genes are TRBV26 and TRBJ1-1, with no clear D. The length of the CDR3 is 12 residues. Germline V gene data show CDR1 as KGHPV and CDR2 as FQNQEV (reference sequence). V was shortened by 4 bases and J by 0 bases, with 3 bases between the two germline ends. The chain's CDR3 is CASSPSNTEVFF. The part of the CDR3 DNA that was read is TGTGCCAGCAGTCCCTCAAACACAGAAGTCTTC.